This is a list of T cell receptor beta chains from one sample in a study of early T cells in non-severe SARS-CoV-2 infection. TCRdb recomputed calls from the 5' RACE reads with MiXCR, one row per CDR3 protein. This sample has about 29,000 distinct CDR3 sequences, with 4.5% to 5% found just once. The sample was whole blood. The receptors stem from an adult who was a healthcare worker with PCR-confirmed SARS-CoV-2 infection or an uninfected control (not recorded which). CDR3s include the opening cysteine and the closing phenylalanine or tryptophan. A D gene is named only where the DNA matches it firmly. The size of a clone is reported for some rows only, either as once, few or many, or as a class for expanded clones.

J	V	D	size	CDR3	DNA
TRBJ2-3	TRBV2	.	few	CASSREQDTQYF	TGTGCCAGCAGCAGAGAGCAAGATACGCAGTATTTT
TRBJ2-2	TRBV7-9	TRBD2	many	CASSSPSGATNTGELFF	TGTGCCAGCAGCTCCCCTAGCGGGGCCACGAACACCGGGGAGCTGTTTTTT
TRBJ2-5	TRBV12-3/TRBV12-4	TRBD1	many	CASNRGQGRGTQYF	TGTGCCAGCAATCGGGGACAGGGAAGAGGGACCCAGTACTTC
TRBJ2-1	TRBV5-1	.	.	CASRHYSNNEQFF	TGCGCCAGCAGGCACTACTCTAATAATGAGCAGTTCTTC
TRBJ2-1	TRBV7-6	TRBD2	many	CASSLAGVAGGDEQFF	TGTGCCAGCAGCTTAGCGGGGGTAGCGGGAGGAGATGAGCAGTTCTTC
TRBJ2-1	TRBV7-8	.	few	CASSLDLGTNEQFF	TGTGCCAGCAGCTTAGATCTGGGGACGAATGAGCAGTTCTTC
TRBJ1-1	TRBV5-1	.	few	CASSSYRVGPTEAFF	TGCGCCAGCAGCTCTTACAGGGTTGGCCCGACTGAAGCTTTCTTT
TRBJ2-7	TRBV20-1	.	many	CSARDNERAFSYEQYF	TGCAGTGCTAGAGATAATGAGCGGGCTTTCTCCTACGAGCAGTACTTC
TRBJ2-2	TRBV11-2	.	medium-sized	CASREGLHTGELFF	TGTGCCAGCAGGGAGGGACTGCACACCGGGGAGCTGTTTTTT
TRBJ2-7	TRBV29-1	.	.	CSVEDQGKNEQYF	TGCAGCGTTGAAGATCAGGGGAAGAACGAGCAGTACTTC
TRBJ1-1	TRBV11-2	.	many	CASSSQRGTEAFF	TGTGCCAGCAGCTCCCAACGGGGCACTGAAGCTTTCTTT
TRBJ1-1	TRBV5-1	.	.	CASSLTQATEAFF	TGCGCCAGCAGCCTCACACAGGCAACTGAAGCTTTCTTT
TRBJ2-7	TRBV29-1	.	many	CSVAGESYEQYF	TGCAGCGTTGCAGGCGAATCCTACGAGCAGTACTTC
TRBJ2-3	TRBV7-2	.	few	CASSLGQLGSGTDTQYF	TGTGCCAGCAGCTTAGGTCAACTGGGTTCGGGCACAGATACGCAGTATTTT
TRBJ2-3	TRBV25-1	TRBD2	many	CASKAPSGRSPDTQYF	TGTGCCAGCAAAGCCCCTAGCGGGAGGTCCCCAGATACGCAGTATTTT
TRBJ2-5	TRBV13	TRBD2	.	CASSFGTTRTQYF	TGTGCCAGCAGCTTCGGGACTACCAGGACCCAGTACTTC
TRBJ2-5	TRBV5-4	.	once	CASSYGAETQYF	TGTGCCAGCAGCTATGGGGCGGAGACCCAGTACTTC
TRBJ1-2	TRBV30	.	.	CAWSVPYRVHGYTF	TGTGCCTGGAGTGTACCCTACAGGGTACATGGCTACACCTTC
TRBJ1-2	TRBV29-1	TRBD1	many	CSVTTGGRGYTF	TGCAGCGTGACGACAGGGGGTAGAGGCTACACCTTC
TRBJ2-2	TRBV7-8	TRBD2	few	CASTLDWTSGSLAGELFF	TGTGCCAGCACCTTAGACTGGACTAGCGGGAGCTTAGCCGGGGAGCTGTTTTTT
TRBJ2-7	TRBV4-2	TRBD2	.	CASSQGSSGSSYEQYF	TGTGCCAGCAGCCAAGGTAGTAGCGGGAGTTCCTACGAGCAGTACTTC
TRBJ2-1	TRBV6-6	.	.	CASSSLANSYNEQFF	TGTGCCAGCAGTTCTCTAGCGAACTCCTACAATGAGCAGTTCTTC
TRBJ1-1	TRBV20-1	.	.	CSAGGNTEAFF	TGCAGTGCAGGGGGGAACACTGAAGCTTTCTTT
TRBJ2-5	TRBV5-6	TRBD1	.	CASSSMSGTGTQETQYF	TGTGCCAGCAGCTCTATGTCCGGGACAGGTACTCAAGAGACCCAGTACTTC
TRBJ1-3	TRBV6-5	.	many	CASCRQGLNSGNTIYF	TGTGCCAGCTGCCGTCAGGGGTTGAACTCTGGAAACACCATATATTTT
TRBJ2-1	TRBV7-2	TRBD2	.	CASSLIAGGAFNEQFF	TGTGCCAGCAGCTTAATTGCGGGGGGCGCGTTCAATGAGCAGTTCTTC
TRBJ2-3	TRBV29-1	.	many	CSGGGILTDTQYF	TGCAGCGGCGGAGGGATATTAACAGATACGCAGTATTTT
TRBJ2-5	TRBV11-3	.	many	CASSLTKTQYF	TGTGCCAGCAGCTTGACAAAGACCCAGTACTTC
TRBJ2-1	TRBV5-4	.	many	CASSPGGQGDYEQFF	TGTGCCAGCAGCCCGGGGGGGCAGGGGGATTATGAGCAGTTCTTC
TRBJ1-1	TRBV6-1	.	many	CASRLLNTEAFF	TGTGCCAGCCGACTATTGAACACTGAAGCTTTCTTT
TRBJ2-7	TRBV27	.	few	CASSFTWTGRYEQYF	TGTGCCAGCAGTTTTACCTGGACCGGGCGCTACGAGCAGTACTTC
TRBJ2-3	TRBV9	TRBD2	many	CASSSRLADTDTQYF	TGTGCCAGCAGCTCCCGACTAGCAGACACAGATACGCAGTATTTT
TRBJ2-5	TRBV6-2/TRBV6-3	.	many	CASSPRDYQETQYF	TGTGCCAGCAGTCCCAGGGACTACCAAGAGACCCAGTACTTC
TRBJ2-7	TRBV5-6	TRBD2	.	CASSWGLAPSGNEQYF	TGTGCCAGCAGCTGGGGACTAGCGCCGTCCGGGAACGAGCAGTACTTC
TRBJ1-2	TRBV11-2	.	few	CASSSRGHSGYGYTF	TGTGCCAGCAGCTCCAGGGGCCATTCTGGGTATGGCTACACCTTC
TRBJ2-4	TRBV6-2/TRBV6-3	TRBD1	many	CASSYGGQGGAKNIQYF	TGTGCCAGCAGTTACGGGGGACAGGGAGGGGCCAAAAACATTCAGTACTTC
TRBJ2-2	TRBV7-6	.	few	CASSLAGGTANTGELFF	TGTGCCAGCAGCTTAGCGGGAGGAACCGCGAACACCGGGGAGCTGTTTTTT
TRBJ1-4	TRBV10-3	.	.	CAISAGTSEKLFF	TGTGCCATCAGTGCCGGGACTTCTGAAAAACTGTTTTTT
TRBJ2-3	TRBV6-6	TRBD2	few	CASSKPGLALSQYF	TGTGCCAGCAGCAAACCGGGACTAGCGCTTTCGCAGTATTTT
TRBJ2-5	TRBV5-4	.	many	CASSSQGGWETQYF	TGTGCCAGCAGCTCGCAGGGGGGCTGGGAGACCCAGTACTTC
TRBJ2-1	TRBV4-2	TRBD2	.	CASSPKGLGGNEQFF	TGTGCCAGCAGCCCGAAGGGACTAGGGGGCAATGAGCAGTTCTTC
TRBJ1-6	TRBV2	.	many	CASSREGQNSPLHF	TGTGCCAGCAGTCGGGAGGGCCAGAATTCACCCCTCCACTTT
TRBJ2-3	TRBV10-3	.	few	CASGTTTDTQYF	TGTGCCAGCGGGACAACCACAGATACGCAGTATTTT
TRBJ2-2	TRBV14	.	many	CASSHRRVGELFF	TGTGCCAGCAGCCATCGAAGGGTCGGGGAGCTGTTTTTT
TRBJ1-1	TRBV21-1	.	many	CASTPGGRVYTEAFF	TGTGCCAGCACACCGGGCGGCAGGGTCTACACTGAAGCTTTCTTT
TRBJ2-7	TRBV30	TRBD1	few	CAWSVLGTGNEQYF	TGTGCCTGGAGTGTACTTGGGACAGGGAACGAGCAGTACTTC
TRBJ2-3	TRBV11-3	.	many	CASSFGSEDTQYF	TGTGCCAGCAGCTTCGGATCGGAGGATACGCAGTATTTT
TRBJ1-5	TRBV4-2	.	many	CASSQDAQGDQPQHF	TGTGCCAGCAGCCAAGATGCCCAGGGAGACCAGCCCCAGCATTTT
TRBJ1-1	TRBV5-1	.	many	CASSLPRDLNTEAFF	TGCGCCAGCAGCTTGCCGAGAGATTTGAACACTGAAGCTTTCTTT
TRBJ1-6	TRBV5-1	.	many	CASSLADSPLHF	TGCGCCAGCAGCTTGGCAGATTCACCCCTCCACTTT
TRBJ1-6	TRBV7-9	.	many	CASSLSGSYNSPLHF	TGTGCCAGCAGCTTAAGTGGCTCGTATAATTCACCCCTCCACTTT
TRBJ1-5	TRBV12-3/TRBV12-4	.	many	CASRKVSGLGNQPQHF	TGTGCCAGCAGGAAAGTCTCGGGACTTGGCAATCAGCCCCAGCATTTT
TRBJ2-5	TRBV5-1	TRBD1	few	CASSPQDRATAQYF	TGCGCCAGCAGCCCTCAGGACAGGGCGACGGCCCAGTACTTC
TRBJ2-2	TRBV11-2	.	many	CASSLELTTSIGTGELFF	TGTGCCAGCAGCTTAGAATTAACGACTAGTATCGGCACCGGGGAGCTGTTTTTT
TRBJ1-1	TRBV5-1	.	many	CASSFGGSNTEAFF	TGCGCCAGCAGCTTCGGAGGGTCGAACACTGAAGCTTTCTTT
TRBJ2-5	TRBV6-5	.	many	CASSSPRGSQETQYF	TGTGCCAGCAGTTCCCCTCGGGGTTCACAAGAGACCCAGTACTTC
TRBJ1-2	TRBV2	.	many	CASSEGGRGNYYGYTF	TGTGCCAGCAGTGAAGGGGGGAGAGGGAACTACTATGGCTACACCTTC
TRBJ2-2	TRBV7-2	.	.	CASSLGVLYTGELFF	TGTGCCAGCAGCTTAGGAGTGCTCTACACCGGGGAGCTGTTTTTT